The TCR beta chain under discussion was sequenced for a study of graft-versus-host responses after intestinal transplantation. Across the study: As for transplant type, recipients had multivisceral, liver-intestinal, or isolated intestinal grafts. Following induction with anti-thymocyte globulin, all recipients were given tacrolimus and steroids for about three years.

TCRdb's copy holds only in-frame clones and misses some; the assay was immunoSEQ multiplex PCR. The table records 40,000 or so clones, 85% to 95% of them present only once. V shed 2 bases and J shed 9 bases, with 8 bases lying between them. The CDR3 totals 12 residues. In germline, CDR1 is MDHEN, CDR2 SYDVKM. Overall study findings and caveats: Elevated graft-versus-host to host-versus-graft clonal ratios in allografts were recorded for patients with graft-donor T cell macrochimerism. There were GvH clones found in recipient marrow, and some of them appeared first in ileum or blood.

In the case of this clone: Its antigen remains unknown.

The material sequenced was PBMCs, taken around 730 days after intestinal transplantation. The chain combines TRBV28 with TRBJ1-5; D ambiguous. The receptor was isolated from a human patient who received an intestinal transplant, so some T cells may come from the graft donor. CDR3 residues: CASSLLSPPQHF. CDR3 in DNA: TGTGCCAGCAGTTTACTCTCACCGCCCCAGCATTTT. Drawing the rest from reference TRBV28 and TRBJ1-5, the complete variable domain is DVKVTQSSRYLVKRTGEKVFLECVQDMDHENMFWYRQDPGLGLRLIYFSYDVKMKEKGDIPEGYSVSREKKERFSLILESASTNQTSMYLCASSLLSPPQHFGDGTRLSIL.